This T cell receptor beta chain was sequenced for a study of blood T cell repertoires in COVID-19. Study summary: Sites across the United States, Italy and Spain contributed samples from acute and convalescent COVID-19. Sources were T cells, B-cell-depleted T cells, or PBMCs; the material itself was cDNA or gDNA.

Germline-derived CDR1 and CDR2 are SEHNR and FQNEAQ (reference sequence). This CDR3 is 13 amino acids long. The germline V and J ends were trimmed by 1 base and 5 bases, with 8 bases remaining between them. As originally analysed: Counts of nucleated cells, estimated from reference gene primer amplification, were obtained. The repertoire was sequenced with immunoSEQ multiplex PCR; TCRdb's copy has only in-frame clones and lacks some. V and J calls and clone size follow that table, whereas D and trimming were derived from the DNA. The data show some 200,000 clones, with around 80% seen just once and about 10% held by the top ten.

V and J are TRBV7-9 and TRBJ1-1; maybe TRBD1 (6 bases). This TCR derives from a woman older than 75 with acute or convalescent COVID-19. Specimen: peripheral blood. This CDR3 reads CASSLDRETEAFF. The DNA for the CDR3 is TGTGCCAGCAGCTTAGACAGGGAGACTGAAGCTTTCTTT. Drawing the rest from reference TRBV7-9 and TRBJ1-1, the complete variable domain is DTGVSQNPRHKITKRGQNVTFRCDPISEHNRLYWYRQTLGQGPEFLTYFQNEAQLEKSRLLSDRFSAERPKGSFSTLEIQRTEQGDSAMYLCASSLDRETEAFFGQGTRLTVV.